The clone carrying this TCR beta chain has just a few counts. What it recognizes is unknown. Germline assignment: CDR1 SGHTA and CDR2 FQGTGA. V dropped 5 bases and J dropped 4; count of bases not matched to a gene: 7. The CDR3 has 14 amino acids. The assay was immunoSEQ multiplex PCR, and TCRdb's table has in-frame clones only and misses some. This table holds more than 20,000 clones, about 94% found once. The sample originates from a study of PD-1 blockade in classical Hodgkin lymphoma. Notes on the study in general: The study reported lower baseline TCR diversity in newly diagnosed patients than in healthy donors. Why the repertoires differ is still unclear, perhaps disease activity or prior therapy.

Documented time point: newly diagnosed, previously untreated cHL patient sample. Newly diagnosed classical Hodgkin lymphoma PBMCs, still untreated, provided the comparison samples. The V gene is TRBV7-3, the J gene TRBJ2-7; TRBD2 matches at 8 bases. The source is a human donor with classical Hodgkin lymphoma. The sample comprised peripheral blood mononuclear cells (PBMCs). The CDR3 region has the DNA TGTGCCAGCAGCCGGGGGGGCACGGGTTACGAGCAGTACTTC. It encodes CASSRGGTGYEQYF.